Shown below are 25 T cell receptor beta chains from a single sample sequenced in a study of T cell responses to AZD1222 COVID-19 vaccine. Profiled with immunoSEQ multiplex PCR; TCRdb holds only in-frame clones, not every one. Of 180,000 or so clones detected, 90% to 95% appear once; the ten largest clones hold approximately 2.5%. This specimen was peripheral blood, taken on day 0 of AZD1222 vaccination. The receptor source for this set is an adult in good health.

Here the CDR3 reads CASSPEGGREQFF. CDR3 sequence (DNA): TGCGCCAGCAGCCCAGAAGGGGGCCGCGAGCAGTTCTTC. The V call is TRBV5-1, the J call TRBJ2-1; TRBD1 agrees at 7 bases. This CDR3 spans 13 amino acids. Germline assignment: CDR1 SGHRS and CDR2 YFSETQ. V lost 4 bases, J lost 10 bases, and 8 bases stayed unmatched.

This sequence joins TRBV30 and TRBJ1-2; perhaps TRBD1 as D (5 bases). Trimming cost V 6 bases and J 2 bases, with 13 bases left between them. The CDR3 is made up of 13 amino acids. Germline V CDR1 and CDR2: GTSNPN, SVGIG (reference sequence). CDR3 nucleotide sequence: TGTGCCTGCGACAGACGCCTAAACTATGGCTACACCTTC. This gives the protein CACDRRLNYGYTF.

The chain links TRBV28 to TRBJ2-5; the D gene is possibly TRBD1 (5 bases). This CDR3 spans 15 amino acids. CDR1 is MDHEN, CDR2 SYDVKM, per germline. The V and J ends lost 2 bases and 12 bases respectively, with 22 bases between them. The CDR3 spells CASSLEFTGRRPKYF. CDR3 in DNA: TGTGCCAGCAGTTTAGAGTTTACAGGTCGGCGCCCTAAGTACTTC.

The J gene is TRBJ1-1, the V gene TRBV2; no clear D. Germline CDR1 reads SNHLY; CDR2 reads FYNNEI. The V gene lost 4 bases and the J gene lost 0 bases, with 9 bases spanning the gap. The CDR3 has 14 residues. The CDR3, as DNA: TGTGCCAGCAGTGTGGTTAAGATGAACACTGAAGCTTTCTTT. Translating it yields CASSVVKMNTEAFF.

This chain joins TRBV2 and TRBJ2-3, with a possible D match to TRBD2 (6 bases). Germline V lookup: CDR1 SNHLY, CDR2 FYNNEI. The CDR3 consists of 16 residues. With 2 bases removed from V and 4 bases from J, the gap between germline ends came to 16 bases. CDR3 residues: CASSEIRPSVPDTQYF. As DNA, the CDR3 is TGTGCCAGCAGTGAAATTCGGCCTAGCGTTCCAGATACGCAGTATTTT.

This clone appeared a single time. The chain employs TRBV19 and TRBJ1-4; the D is unclear. Deletions cut 2 bases from V and 3 bases from J, with 10 bases between. There are 15 residues in the CDR3. Germline CDR1 is LNHDA and CDR2 is SQIVND (reference sequence). The CDR3 reads CASSIFGVANEKLFF. In nucleotides, the CDR3 is TGTGCCAGTAGTATATTCGGCGTGGCTAATGAAAAACTGTTTTTT.

The chain is built from TRBV27 and TRBJ2-3, with 13 positions matching TRBD2. This CDR3 region has 16 residues. Unmatched junction bases numbered 7, after V lost 6 bases and J lost 4 bases. CDR1 MNHEY and CDR2 SMNVEV come from the germline V gene (reference sequence). CDR3 region: CASRIKLAGGADTQYF. The CDR3 DNA sequence: TGTGCCAGCAGGATCAAACTAGCGGGAGGGGCAGATACGCAGTATTTT.

The genes are TRBV20-1 and TRBJ2-1, with D hard to call. This CDR3 is 11 amino acids long. Germline CDR1 DFQATT, CDR2 SNEGSKA (reference sequence). The germline V and J ends were trimmed by 1 base and 6 bases, with 4 bases remaining between them. This chain's CDR3 is CSARAPNEQFF. The DNA for the CDR3 is TGCAGTGCTAGAGCCCCCAATGAGCAGTTCTTC.

The CDR3 coding sequence is TGTGCCAGCAGTGAACTAGGGGACAGAGAACTCAACTATGGCTACACCTTC. Protein: CASSELGDRELNYGYTF. V gene TRBV6-1 combines with J gene TRBJ1-2, with TRBD1 matching over 7 bases. V trimming: 2 bases; J trimming: 2 bases; junction bases outside the gene matches: 11. This CDR3 region has 17 residues. From germline, CDR1 is MNHNS and CDR2 SASEGT.

V and J are TRBV20-1 and TRBJ2-1; D tentatively reads TRBD1 or TRBD2 (5 bases each). Trimming shortened V by 3 bases and J by 0 bases, and 21 bases separated the two germline ends. CDR3 length: 18 amino acids. The germline CDR1 and CDR2 sequences are DFQATT and SNEGSKA (reference sequence). CDR3 in amino acids: CSASMGELGVHSYNEQFF. The CDR3 nucleotides read TGCAGTGCTAGTATGGGGGAGCTTGGGGTCCACTCCTACAATGAGCAGTTCTTC.

The count of this clone is one. The CDR3 region is CASGSQRAEAFF. CDR3 nucleotides: TGTGCCAGCGGGTCCCAGAGAGCTGAAGCTTTCTTT. The V call is TRBV7-2, the J call TRBJ1-1; D unresolved. Trimming pared 8 bases from V and 6 bases from J, leaving 13 bases between. The CDR3 is 12 residues long. The germline gives CDR1 SGHTA, CDR2 FQGNSA.

This clone was counted a single time. This chain uses TRBV4-1 with TRBJ2-7, with 8 nucleotides matching TRBD2. V lost 2 bases to trimming and J lost 2 bases; unmatched junction nucleotides: 2. Germline values: CDR1 MGHRA, CDR2 YSYEKL. The CDR3 has 14 amino acids. CDR3 sequence (DNA): TGCGCCAGCAGCCAAACTAGCGGCACCTACGAGCAGTACTTC. Translated: CASSQTSGTYEQYF.

The V gene is TRBV19, the J gene TRBJ2-1; 7 nucleotides line up with TRBD1. CDR1 is LNHDA, CDR2 SQIVND, per germline (reference sequence). V shed 1 base and J 0 bases; nucleotides not matched to a gene: 0. This CDR3 comprises 15 residues. CDR3 residues: CASSIAGGSYNEQFF. The CDR3 DNA sequence: TGTGCCAGTAGTATAGCAGGGGGCTCCTACAATGAGCAGTTCTTC.

This chain uses TRBV6-5 with TRBJ2-3; D uncertain. The germline gives CDR1 MNHEY, CDR2 SVGAGI. This CDR3 region has 13 residues. The V and J ends lost 5 bases and 8 bases respectively, with 14 bases between them. The CDR3 nucleotides read TGTGCCAGCAGTAACGTGTATCGAGGTACGCAGTATTTT. As protein: CASSNVYRGTQYF.

The V gene is TRBV10-2, the J gene TRBJ2-1; 9 nucleotides agree with TRBD2. The CDR3 consists of 13 residues. Germline CDR1 reads WSHSY; CDR2 reads SAAADI. The junction had 4 bases not matched to a gene; V was cut back by 6 bases and J by 7 bases. DNA of the CDR3: TGCGCCAGCAGCATAGCGGGAGTGAATGAGCAGTTCTTC. This encodes CASSIAGVNEQFF.

The V and J genes are TRBV7-9 and TRBJ2-5; 11 bases map to TRBD1. The V gene end was trimmed by 5 bases and the J gene end by 4 bases; junction bases not matched to a gene: 15. The CDR3 extends over 18 amino acids. Germline lookup yields CDR1 SEHNR and CDR2 FQNEAQ (reference sequence). Here the CDR3 DNA reads TGTGCCAGCAGCAGTAGCCTGATCGGACAGGGGGCTGGAGAGACCCAGTACTTC. Translation gives CASSSSLIGQGAGETQYF. The whole variable domain, remainder taken from reference TRBV7-9 and TRBJ2-5, is DTGVSQNPRHKITKRGQNVTFRCDPISEHNRLYWYRQTLGQGPEFLTYFQNEAQLEKSRLLSDRFSAERPKGSFSTLEIQRTEQGDSAMYLCASSSSLIGQGAGETQYFGPGTRLLVL.

V gene TRBV5-1 combines with J gene TRBJ1-2; D unclear. The V gene's germline CDR1 is SGHRS and CDR2 YFSETQ. Trimming took 2 bases from V and 4 from J, leaving 9 bases between them. CDR3 length: 13 amino acids. In DNA, the CDR3 is TGCGCCAGCAGCTTTGGAGATCGCTATGGCTACACCTTC. Translating gives CASSFGDRYGYTF.

V is TRBV2 and J is TRBJ1-2; 8 bases align to TRBD1. The CDR3 totals 15 residues. Germline CDR1 SNHLY, CDR2 FYNNEI. The trim removed 1 base at V and 8 bases at J, leaving 9 bases unmatched. The DNA for the CDR3 is TGTGCCAGCAGTGAAGGTTCGGACAGGGTGGGAGGCTACACCTTC. It encodes CASSEGSDRVGGYTF.

The chain combines TRBV4-1 with TRBJ2-1, with 15 bases matching TRBD2. Germline V CDR1 and CDR2: MGHRA, YSYEKL. V lost 1 base to trimming and J lost 2 bases; unmatched junction nucleotides: 6. CDR3 size: 19 residues. CDR3 bases: TGCGCCAGCAGCCAAGCCGGGACTAGCGGGAGGAGCGCCTACAATGAGCAGTTCTTC. It specifies CASSQAGTSGRSAYNEQFF.

This chain joins TRBV7-2 and TRBJ2-7, with unresolved D. This CDR3 has 13 residues. Trimming took 2 bases from V and 3 from J, leaving 8 bases between them. The germline gives CDR1 SGHTA, CDR2 FQGNSA. The CDR3 DNA follows: TGTGCCAGCAGCTTATCGGACGGCTACGAGCAGTACTTC. Translation: CASSLSDGYEQYF.

The V and J genes are TRBV30 and TRBJ2-5; 11 bases are shared with TRBD1. The CDR3 covers 14 residues. V gave up 4 bases and J gave up 5 bases; unmatched junction bases: 6. Germline assignment: CDR1 GTSNPN and CDR2 SVGIG (reference sequence). CDR3 in amino acids: CAWNHRDRGETQYF. The CDR3 nucleotides are TGTGCCTGGAACCACAGGGACAGGGGGGAGACCCAGTACTTC.

The chain recombines TRBV7-6 with TRBJ1-2, with 9 bases matching TRBD1. The CDR3 has 15 residues. The V segment lost 5 bases and the J segment 4 bases; nucleotides outside the gene matches: 8. Germline values: CDR1 SGHVS, CDR2 FNYEAQ. CDR3 bases: TGTGCCAGCAGCGAGGACAGGGGAGTCGGCTATGGCTACACCTTC. Its translation: CASSEDRGVGYGYTF.

V gene TRBV5-4 combines with J gene TRBJ1-2, with a weak D call TRBD1 (6 bases). This CDR3 is 17 amino acids long. V lost 9 bases to trimming and J lost 0 bases, with 24 bases between them. Germline V gene data show CDR1 as SGHNT and CDR2 as YYREEE (reference sequence). The CDR3 sequence is CANWSPGGGGSNYGYTF. In DNA form, the CDR3 reads TGTGCCAACTGGTCGCCCGGGGGAGGGGGATCTAACTATGGCTACACCTTC.

The chain uses TRBV6-4 and TRBJ2-1; D might be TRBD1 (8 bases). The V gene's germline CDR1 is MRHNA and CDR2 SNTAGT. V lost 8 bases and J 9 bases, leaving 23 bases between the germline ends. This CDR3 contains 15 residues. CDR3 region: CASSPSGTGTTEQFF. CDR3 DNA sequence: TGTGCCAGCTCCCCCAGCGGGACAGGCACCACTGAGCAGTTCTTC.

The chain recombines TRBV19 with TRBJ1-5; 8 nucleotides match TRBD1. Germline assignment: CDR1 LNHDA and CDR2 SQIVND (reference sequence). With 0 bases clipped from V and 7 bases from J, the junction kept 11 bases outside the gene matches. The CDR3 consists of 17 residues. CDR3 DNA: TGTGCCAGTAGTATAGACTTCCGGACAGGGCATTCACAGCCCCAGCATTTT. Translating it yields CASSIDFRTGHSQPQHF.